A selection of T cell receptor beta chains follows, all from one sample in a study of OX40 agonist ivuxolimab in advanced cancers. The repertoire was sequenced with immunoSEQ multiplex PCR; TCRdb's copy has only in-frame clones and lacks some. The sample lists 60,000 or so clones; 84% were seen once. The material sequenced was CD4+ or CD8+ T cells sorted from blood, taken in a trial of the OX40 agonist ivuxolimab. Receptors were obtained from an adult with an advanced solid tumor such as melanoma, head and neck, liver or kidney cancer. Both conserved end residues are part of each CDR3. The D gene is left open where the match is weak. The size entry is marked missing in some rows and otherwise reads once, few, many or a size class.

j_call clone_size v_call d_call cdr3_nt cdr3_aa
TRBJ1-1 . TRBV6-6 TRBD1 TGTGCCAGCAGTTCACAGGGGGACACTGAAGCTTTCTTT CASSSQGDTEAFF
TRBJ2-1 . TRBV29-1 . TGCAGCGCGAGCAGGTTCTCCTACAATGAGCAGTTCTTC CSASRFSYNEQFF
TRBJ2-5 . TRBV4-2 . TGTGCCAGCAGCCGAACACCTACAGGGGGGGGAGAGACCCAGTACTTC CASSRTPTGGGETQYF
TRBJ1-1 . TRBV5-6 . TGTGCCAGCAGCTTCGGGGTAGTGACTGAAGCTTTCTTT CASSFGVVTEAFF
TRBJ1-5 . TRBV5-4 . TGTGCCAGCAGCTTGGGGGTAGGTCTCAATCAGCCCCAGCATTTT CASSLGVGLNQPQHF
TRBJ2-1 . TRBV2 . TGTGCCAGCAACCGCCCCGGTTGGCGGGTCAATGAGCAGTTCTTC CASNRPGWRVNEQFF
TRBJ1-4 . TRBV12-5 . TGTGCTAGTGGTGGAGGACTACTTAATGAAAAACTGTTTTTT CASGGGLLNEKLFF
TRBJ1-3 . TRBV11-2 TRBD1 TGTGCCAGCAGCCAGGGACAGGGGAGAAACACCATATATTTT CASSQGQGRNTIYF
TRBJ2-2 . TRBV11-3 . TGTGCCAGCCAACGGGAGTCCGGGGAGCTGTTTTTT CASQRESGELFF
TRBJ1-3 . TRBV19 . TGTGCCAGTAGAAATCGGCAAACGGGAAACACCATATATTTT CASRNRQTGNTIYF
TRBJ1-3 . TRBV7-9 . TGTGCCAGCAGCTTAAGGGGAAGTGGAAACACCATATATTTT CASSLRGSGNTIYF
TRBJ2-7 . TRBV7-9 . TGTGCCAGCAGCTTCGACTCGTACGAGCAGTACTTC CASSFDSYEQYF
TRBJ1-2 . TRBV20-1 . TGCAGTGCTCTAAACTATGGCTACACCTTC CSALNYGYTF
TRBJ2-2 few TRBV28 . TGTGCCACCCCCGACAGGAACACCGGGGAGCTGTTTTTT CATPDRNTGELFF
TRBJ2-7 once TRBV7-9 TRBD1 TGTGCCAGCAGTCCCAGACAGGGTTCCTACGAGCAGTACTTC CASSPRQGSYEQYF
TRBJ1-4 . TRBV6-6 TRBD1 TGTGCCAGCAGTTTTGGGACAGGGAAAGGTGAAAAACTGTTTTTT CASSFGTGKGEKLFF
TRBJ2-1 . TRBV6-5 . TGTGCCAGCAGTCCCGGGATGGAGAGGGATGAGCAGTTCTTC CASSPGMERDEQFF
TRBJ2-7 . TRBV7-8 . TGTGCCAGCAGCTTAGTAGTAAGTATGGGCACTTACTCCTACGAGCAGTACTTC CASSLVVSMGTYSYEQYF
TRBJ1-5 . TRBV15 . TGTGCCACCAGCAGAGATCGACAGGCCGTTTGGCCCCAGCATTTT CATSRDRQAVWPQHF
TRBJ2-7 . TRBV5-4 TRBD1 TGTGCCAGCAGCTTGGGGGCCCCGCGACAGGGGGCGCGGGAGCAGTACTTC CASSLGAPRQGAREQYF
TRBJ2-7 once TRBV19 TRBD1 TGTGCCAGTAGTATCCAGGGGGCAGTCAACGAGCAGTACTTC CASSIQGAVNEQYF
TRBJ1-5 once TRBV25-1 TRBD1 TGTGCCAGCAGCCGGGGGTCCGGGACAGGGGTAAATCAGCCCCAGCATTTT CASSRGSGTGVNQPQHF
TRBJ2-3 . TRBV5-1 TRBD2 TGCGCCAGCAGCTTAGGAGCGGGAGAGGATACGCAGTATTTT CASSLGAGEDTQYF
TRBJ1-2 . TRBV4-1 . TGCGCCAGCAGCCAAGAAGGGAGGACCGACGTTGTACGTGGCTACACCTTC CASSQEGRTDVVRGYTF
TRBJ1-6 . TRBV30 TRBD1 TGTGCCGGCAAACAGGGGGAGGTTGGCTCCTATAATTCACCCCTCCACTTT CAGKQGEVGSYNSPLHF
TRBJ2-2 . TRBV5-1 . TGCGCCAGCAGCTACAATACGAACACCGGGGAGCTGTTTTTT CASSYNTNTGELFF
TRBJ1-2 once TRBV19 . TGTGCCAGTAGTGTGAGATCTAACTATGGCTACACCTTC CASSVRSNYGYTF
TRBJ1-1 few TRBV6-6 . TGTGCCAGCTCCTCTGCGGGGGGGGCGGAAGCTTTCTTT CASSSAGGAEAFF
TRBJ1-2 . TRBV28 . TGTGCCAGCAGTTTAGGAGGTAGTAACTATGGCTACACCTTC CASSLGGSNYGYTF
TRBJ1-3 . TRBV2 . TGTGCCAGCAGTGAAAGTACAGGGCCAGGAAACACCATATATTTT CASSESTGPGNTIYF